This T cell receptor (beta chain) was profiled in a study of T cell repertoires in cytomegalovirus infection. In this sample, this clonotype turned up many times. TCRdb re-called the reads with MiXCR, one entry per CDR3 protein. Counted here are approximately 630,000 distinct CDR3 sequences, 24% occurring once; the ten biggest clones make up less than 9.5%. The sequence derives from a human donor in good health (CMV status not recorded). Some clones in this sample may be carry-over from other donors' samples. The sequenced sample was CD8+ T cells from PBMCs.

CDR3 DNA sequence: TGTGCCAGCAGTTACTTTACAGGGGGCGCAAGGGAAAAACTGTTTTTT. As protein: CASSYFTGGAREKLFF. This chain joins TRBV6-5 and TRBJ1-4, with 9 bases fitting TRBD1. The germline V gene encodes CDR1 MNHEY and CDR2 SVGAGI. Trimming cost V 1 base and J 8 bases; bases outside gene matches: 8. This CDR3 comprises 16 residues.